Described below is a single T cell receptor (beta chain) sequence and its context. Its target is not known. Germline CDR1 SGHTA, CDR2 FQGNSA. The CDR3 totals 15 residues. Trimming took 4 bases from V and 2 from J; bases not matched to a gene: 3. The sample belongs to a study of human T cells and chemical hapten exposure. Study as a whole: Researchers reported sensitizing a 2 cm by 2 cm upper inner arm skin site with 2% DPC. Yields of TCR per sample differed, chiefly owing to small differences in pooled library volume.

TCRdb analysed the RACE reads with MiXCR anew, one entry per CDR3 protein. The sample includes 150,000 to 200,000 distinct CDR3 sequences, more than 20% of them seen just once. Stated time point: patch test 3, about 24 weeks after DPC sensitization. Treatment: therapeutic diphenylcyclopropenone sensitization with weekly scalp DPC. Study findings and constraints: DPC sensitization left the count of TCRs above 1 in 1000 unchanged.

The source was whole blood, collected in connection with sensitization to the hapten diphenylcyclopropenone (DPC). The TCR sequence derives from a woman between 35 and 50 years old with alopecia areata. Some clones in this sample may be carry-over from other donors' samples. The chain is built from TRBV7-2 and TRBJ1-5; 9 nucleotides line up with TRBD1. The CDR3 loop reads CASSWDREGNQPQHF. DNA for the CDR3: TGTGCCAGCAGCTGGGACAGGGAAGGCAATCAGCCCCAGCATTTT.